The source of this TCR beta chain is a study of blood T cell repertoires in COVID-19. Study at large: There were acute and convalescent COVID-19 samples, and they came from the United States, Italy and Spain. From T cells, B-cell-depleted T cells, or PBMCs came the material, which was cDNA or gDNA.

Germline V gene data show CDR1 as SGHRS and CDR2 as YFSETQ. The ends were cut back, 2 bases at V and 3 bases at J, with 20 bases in the middle. The CDR3 has 17 amino acids. Original processing notes: Amplification of reference gene primers provided the estimated nucleated cell counts. Assay: immunoSEQ multiplex PCR; the TCRdb copy retains only in-frame clones and omits some. D and trimming were read from the DNA, whereas the V and J calls and clone size are those reported in that table. The table has 150,000 to 200,000 clones, 90% seen once. The sequence came from a man aged 55 to 69 with active or convalescent COVID-19. This chain links TRBV5-1 with TRBJ1-1; no firm D call. What was sequenced was peripheral blood. The CDR3 DNA is TGCGCCAGCAGCTTAGGGCTGGGAGTCGGCTTTGACACTGAAGCTTTCTTT. Translated: CASSLGLGVGFDTEAFF.